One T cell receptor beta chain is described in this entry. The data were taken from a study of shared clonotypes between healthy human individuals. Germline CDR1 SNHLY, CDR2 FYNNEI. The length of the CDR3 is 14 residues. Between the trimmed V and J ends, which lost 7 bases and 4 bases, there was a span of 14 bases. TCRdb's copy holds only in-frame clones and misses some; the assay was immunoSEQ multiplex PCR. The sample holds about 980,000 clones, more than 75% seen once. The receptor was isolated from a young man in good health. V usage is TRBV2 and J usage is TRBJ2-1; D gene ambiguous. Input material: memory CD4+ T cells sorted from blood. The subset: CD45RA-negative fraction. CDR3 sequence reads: CASTLGGTYNEQFF. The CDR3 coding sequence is TGTGCCAGCACCCTTGGCGGAACATACAATGAGCAGTTCTTC. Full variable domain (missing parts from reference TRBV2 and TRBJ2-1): EPEVTQTPSHQVTQMGQEVILRCVPISNHLYFYWYRQILGQKVEFLVSFYNNEISEKSEIFDDQFSVERPDGSNFTLKIRSTKLEDSAMYFCASTLGGTYNEQFFGPGTRLTVL.